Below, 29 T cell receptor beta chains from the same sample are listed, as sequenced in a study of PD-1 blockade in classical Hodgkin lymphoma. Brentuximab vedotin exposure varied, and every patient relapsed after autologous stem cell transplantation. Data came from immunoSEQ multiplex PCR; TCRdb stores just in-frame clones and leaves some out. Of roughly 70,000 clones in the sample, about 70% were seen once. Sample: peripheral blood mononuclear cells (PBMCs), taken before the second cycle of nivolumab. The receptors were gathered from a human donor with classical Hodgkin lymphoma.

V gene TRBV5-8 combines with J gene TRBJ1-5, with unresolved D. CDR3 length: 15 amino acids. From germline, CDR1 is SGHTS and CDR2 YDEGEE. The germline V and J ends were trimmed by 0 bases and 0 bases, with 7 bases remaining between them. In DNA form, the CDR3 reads TGTGCCAGCAGCTTGGCCGCGAGTAGCAATCAGCCCCAGCATTTT. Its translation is CASSLAASSNQPQHF.

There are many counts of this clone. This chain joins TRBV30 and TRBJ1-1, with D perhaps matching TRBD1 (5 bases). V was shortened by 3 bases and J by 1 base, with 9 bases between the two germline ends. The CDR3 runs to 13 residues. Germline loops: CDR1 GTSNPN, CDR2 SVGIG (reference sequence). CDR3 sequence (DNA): TGTGCCTGGAGCCCAGGGTCGAACACTGAAGCTTTCTTT. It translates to CAWSPGSNTEAFF. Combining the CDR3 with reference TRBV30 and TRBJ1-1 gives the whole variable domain SQTIHQWPATLVQPVGSPLSLECTVEGTSNPNLYWYRQAAGRGLQLLFYSVGIGQISSEVPQNLSASRPQDRQFILSSKKLLLSDSGFYLCAWSPGSNTEAFFGQGTRLTVV.

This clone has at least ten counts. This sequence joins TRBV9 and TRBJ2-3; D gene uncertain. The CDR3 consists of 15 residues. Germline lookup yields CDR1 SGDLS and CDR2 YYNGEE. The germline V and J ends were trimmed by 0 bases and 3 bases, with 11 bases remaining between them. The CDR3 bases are TGTGCCAGCAGCGTAGGGGGTTTGTGGACAGATACGCAGTATTTT. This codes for CASSVGGLWTDTQYF.

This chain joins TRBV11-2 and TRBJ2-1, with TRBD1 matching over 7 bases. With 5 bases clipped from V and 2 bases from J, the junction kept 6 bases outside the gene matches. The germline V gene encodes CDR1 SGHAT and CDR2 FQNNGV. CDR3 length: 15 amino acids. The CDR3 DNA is TGTGCCAGCAGCCTCCGACAGGGCACCTACAATGAGCAGTTCTTC. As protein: CASSLRQGTYNEQFF.

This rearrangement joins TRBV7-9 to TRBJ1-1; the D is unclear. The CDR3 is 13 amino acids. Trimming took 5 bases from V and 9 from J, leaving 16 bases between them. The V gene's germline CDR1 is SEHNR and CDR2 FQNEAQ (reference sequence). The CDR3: CASSPGSPEKAFF. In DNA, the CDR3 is TGTGCCAGCAGCCCGGGGTCCCCGGAGAAAGCTTTCTTT.

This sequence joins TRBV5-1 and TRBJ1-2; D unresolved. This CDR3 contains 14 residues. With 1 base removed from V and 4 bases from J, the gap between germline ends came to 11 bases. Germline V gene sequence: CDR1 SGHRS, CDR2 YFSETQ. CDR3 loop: CASSLNVAGYGYTF. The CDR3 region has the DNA TGCGCCAGCAGCTTGAATGTGGCCGGCTATGGCTACACCTTC.

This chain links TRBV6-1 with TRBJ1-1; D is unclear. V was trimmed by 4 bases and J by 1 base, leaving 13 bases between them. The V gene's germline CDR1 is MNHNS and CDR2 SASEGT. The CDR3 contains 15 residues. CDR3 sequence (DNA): TGTGCCAGCAGTGGACCCTTTCCCCGGAACACTGAAGCTTTCTTT. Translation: CASSGPFPRNTEAFF.

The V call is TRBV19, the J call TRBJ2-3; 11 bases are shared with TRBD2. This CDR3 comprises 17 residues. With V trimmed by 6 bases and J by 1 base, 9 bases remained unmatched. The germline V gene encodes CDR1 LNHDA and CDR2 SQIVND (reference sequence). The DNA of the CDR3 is TGTGCCAGTAGCCCTCCCATGGGACTAGCGGGCACAGATACGCAGTATTTT. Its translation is CASSPPMGLAGTDTQYF.

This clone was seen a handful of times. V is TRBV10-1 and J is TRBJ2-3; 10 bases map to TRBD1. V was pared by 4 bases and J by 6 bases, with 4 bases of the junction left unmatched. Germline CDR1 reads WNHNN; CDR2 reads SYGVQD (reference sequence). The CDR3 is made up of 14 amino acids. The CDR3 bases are TGCGCCAGCAGTGCTGACAGGGGGCTGGATACGCAGTATTTT. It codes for CASSADRGLDTQYF.

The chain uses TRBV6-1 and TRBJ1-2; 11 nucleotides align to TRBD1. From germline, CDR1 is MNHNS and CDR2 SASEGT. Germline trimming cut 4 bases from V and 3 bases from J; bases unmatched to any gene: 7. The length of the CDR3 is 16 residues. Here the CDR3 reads CASSARTGGLDYGYTF. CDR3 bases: TGTGCCAGCAGTGCCCGGACAGGGGGCCTGGACTATGGCTACACCTTC.

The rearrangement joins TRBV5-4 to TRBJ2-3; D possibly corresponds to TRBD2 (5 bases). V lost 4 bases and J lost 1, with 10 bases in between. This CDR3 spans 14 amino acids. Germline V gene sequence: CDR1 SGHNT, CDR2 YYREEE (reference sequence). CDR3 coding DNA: TGTGCCAGCAGCCCCACTAGGGGCACAGATACGCAGTATTTT. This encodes CASSPTRGTDTQYF.

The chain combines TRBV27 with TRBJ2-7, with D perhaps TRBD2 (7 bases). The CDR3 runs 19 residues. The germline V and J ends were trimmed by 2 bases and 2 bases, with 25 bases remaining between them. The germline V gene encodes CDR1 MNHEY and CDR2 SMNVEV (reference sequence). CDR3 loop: CASSLRVSAGARSAYEQYF. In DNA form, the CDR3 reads TGTGCCAGCAGTTTACGCGTCTCGGCGGGGGCGCGAAGTGCCTACGAGCAGTACTTC.

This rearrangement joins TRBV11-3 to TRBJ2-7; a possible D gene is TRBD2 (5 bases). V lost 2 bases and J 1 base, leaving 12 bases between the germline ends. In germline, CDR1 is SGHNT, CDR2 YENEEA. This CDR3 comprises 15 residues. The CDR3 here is CASSLSPGTSYEQYF. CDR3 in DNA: TGTGCCAGCAGCTTATCCCCGGGAACGTCCTACGAGCAGTACTTC.

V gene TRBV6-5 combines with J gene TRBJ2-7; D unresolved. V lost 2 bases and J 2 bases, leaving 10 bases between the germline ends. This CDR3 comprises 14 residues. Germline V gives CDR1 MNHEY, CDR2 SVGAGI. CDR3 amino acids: CASSYLGPPYEQYF. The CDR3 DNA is TGTGCCAGCAGTTACCTTGGCCCCCCCTACGAGCAGTACTTC.

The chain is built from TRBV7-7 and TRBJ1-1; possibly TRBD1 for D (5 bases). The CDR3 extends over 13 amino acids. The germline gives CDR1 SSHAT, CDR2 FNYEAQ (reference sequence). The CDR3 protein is CASARVMNTEAFF. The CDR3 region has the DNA TGTGCTAGTGCCAGGGTTATGAACACTGAAGCTTTCTTT.

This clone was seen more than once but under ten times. CDR3 DNA sequence: TGTGCCAGCAGTGCCACTAGGTCCGGGGAGCTGTTTTTT. It codes for CASSATRSGELFF. The rearrangement links TRBV2 to TRBJ2-2; TRBD2 might be the D (5 bases). This CDR3 region has 13 residues. In germline, CDR1 is SNHLY, CDR2 FYNNEI. Trimming pared 4 bases from V and 6 bases from J, leaving 9 bases between.

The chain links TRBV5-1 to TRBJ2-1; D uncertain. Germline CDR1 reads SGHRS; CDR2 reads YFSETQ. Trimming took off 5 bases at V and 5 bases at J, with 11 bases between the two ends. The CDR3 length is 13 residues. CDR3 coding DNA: TGCGCCAGCAGACCCGAGGCCCACAATGAGCAGTTCTTC. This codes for CASRPEAHNEQFF.

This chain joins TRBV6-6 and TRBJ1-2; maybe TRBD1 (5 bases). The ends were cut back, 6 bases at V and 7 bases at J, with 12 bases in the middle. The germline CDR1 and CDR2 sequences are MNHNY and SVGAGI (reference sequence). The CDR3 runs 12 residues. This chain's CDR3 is CASSPEGFGYTF. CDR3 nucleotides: TGTGCCAGCAGCCCCGAGGGGTTTGGCTACACCTTC.

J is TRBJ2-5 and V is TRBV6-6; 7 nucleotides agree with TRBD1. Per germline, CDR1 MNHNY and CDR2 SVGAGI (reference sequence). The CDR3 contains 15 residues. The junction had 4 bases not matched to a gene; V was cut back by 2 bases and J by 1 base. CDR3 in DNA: TGTGCCAGCAGTTACGTTGGGGACAGCCAAGAGACCCAGTACTTC. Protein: CASSYVGDSQETQYF.

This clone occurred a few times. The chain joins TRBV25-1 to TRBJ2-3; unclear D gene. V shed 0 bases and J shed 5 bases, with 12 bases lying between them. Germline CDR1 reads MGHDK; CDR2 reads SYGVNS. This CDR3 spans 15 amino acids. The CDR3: CASSEYKAARDTQYF. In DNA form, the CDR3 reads TGTGCCAGCAGTGAATATAAGGCTGCACGAGATACGCAGTATTTT.

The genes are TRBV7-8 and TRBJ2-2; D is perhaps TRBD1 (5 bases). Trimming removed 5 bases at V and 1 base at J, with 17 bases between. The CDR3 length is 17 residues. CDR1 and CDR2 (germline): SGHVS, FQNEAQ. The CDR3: CASSPQGGYLNTGELFF. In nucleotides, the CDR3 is TGTGCCAGCAGCCCTCAGGGCGGATACCTGAACACCGGGGAGCTGTTTTTT.

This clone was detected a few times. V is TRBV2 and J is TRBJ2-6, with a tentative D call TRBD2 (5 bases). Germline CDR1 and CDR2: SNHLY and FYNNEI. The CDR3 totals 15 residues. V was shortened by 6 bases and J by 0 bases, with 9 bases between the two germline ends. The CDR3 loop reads CASRRESSGANVLTF. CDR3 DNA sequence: TGTGCCAGCAGACGGGAATCCTCTGGGGCCAACGTCCTGACTTTC.

The CDR3 reads CASSLISGRALRTDTQYF. Written as DNA, the CDR3 is TGTGCCAGCAGCTTGATCAGCGGGAGGGCCCTCCGCACAGATACGCAGTATTTT. The chain uses TRBV5-6 and TRBJ2-3; 10 nucleotides agree with TRBD2. Germline values: CDR1 SGHDT, CDR2 YYEEEE. This CDR3 is 18 amino acids long. Trimming took 1 base from V and 1 from J; bases not matched to a gene: 9.

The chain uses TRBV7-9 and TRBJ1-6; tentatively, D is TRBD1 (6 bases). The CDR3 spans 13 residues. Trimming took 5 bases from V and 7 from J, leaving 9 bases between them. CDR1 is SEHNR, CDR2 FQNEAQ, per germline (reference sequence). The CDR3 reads CASSTGTNSPLHF. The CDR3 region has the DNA TGTGCCAGCAGCACAGGGACAAATTCACCCCTCCACTTT.

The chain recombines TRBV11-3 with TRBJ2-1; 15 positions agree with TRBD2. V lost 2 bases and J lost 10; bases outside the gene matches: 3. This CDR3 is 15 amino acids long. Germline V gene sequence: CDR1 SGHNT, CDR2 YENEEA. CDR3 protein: CASSLLGLAGGEQFF. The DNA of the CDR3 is TGTGCCAGCAGCTTATTGGGACTAGCGGGGGGCGAGCAGTTCTTC.

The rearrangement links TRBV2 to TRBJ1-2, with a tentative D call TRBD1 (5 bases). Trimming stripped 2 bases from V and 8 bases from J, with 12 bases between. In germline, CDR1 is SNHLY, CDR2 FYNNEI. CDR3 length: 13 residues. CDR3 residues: CASSESGTQGYTF. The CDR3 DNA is TGTGCCAGCAGTGAATCTGGGACGCAGGGCTACACCTTC.

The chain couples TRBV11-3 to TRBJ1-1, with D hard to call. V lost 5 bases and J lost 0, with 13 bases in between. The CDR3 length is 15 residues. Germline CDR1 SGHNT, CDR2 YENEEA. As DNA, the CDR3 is TGTGCCAGCAGCCTGGTGGGAGGGTTGAACACTGAAGCTTTCTTT. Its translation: CASSLVGGLNTEAFF.

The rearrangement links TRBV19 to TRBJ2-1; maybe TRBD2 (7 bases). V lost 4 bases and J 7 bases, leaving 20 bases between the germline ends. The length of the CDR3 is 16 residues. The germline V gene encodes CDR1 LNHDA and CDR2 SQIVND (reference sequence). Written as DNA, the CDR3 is TGTGCCAGTAGTACCCAGGGGAGCGGGGTATGGAATGAGCAGTTCTTC. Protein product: CASSTQGSGVWNEQFF. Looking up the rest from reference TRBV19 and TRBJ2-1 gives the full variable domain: DGGITQSPKYLFRKEGQNVTLSCEQNLNHDAMYWYRQDPGQGLRLIYYSQIVNDFQKGDIAEGYSVSREKKESFPLTVTSAQKNPTAFYLCASSTQGSGVWNEQFFGPGTRLTVL.

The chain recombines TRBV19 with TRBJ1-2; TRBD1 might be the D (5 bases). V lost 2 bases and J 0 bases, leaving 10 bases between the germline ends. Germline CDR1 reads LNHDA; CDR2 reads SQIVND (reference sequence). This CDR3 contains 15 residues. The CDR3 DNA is TGTGCCAGTAGTATATGGGGCAGTGCTAACTATGGCTACACCTTC. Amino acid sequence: CASSIWGSANYGYTF.